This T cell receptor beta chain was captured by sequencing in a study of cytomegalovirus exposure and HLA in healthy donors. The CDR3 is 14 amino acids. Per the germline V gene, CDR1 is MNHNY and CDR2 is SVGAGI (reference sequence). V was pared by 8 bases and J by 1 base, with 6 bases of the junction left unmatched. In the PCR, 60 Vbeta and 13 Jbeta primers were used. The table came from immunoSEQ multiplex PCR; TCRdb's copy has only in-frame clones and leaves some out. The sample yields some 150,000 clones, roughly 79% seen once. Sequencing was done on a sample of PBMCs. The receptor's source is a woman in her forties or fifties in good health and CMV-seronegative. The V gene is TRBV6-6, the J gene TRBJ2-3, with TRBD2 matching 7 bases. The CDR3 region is CASGAGVGTDTQYF. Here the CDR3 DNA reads TGTGCCAGCGGGGCGGGAGTTGGCACAGATACGCAGTATTTT.